One and the same sample provided the 5 T cell receptor beta chains below, sequenced in a study of T cell responses to AZD1222 COVID-19 vaccine (dated by TCRdb to about 2021). Preparation of the library involved the immunoSEQ multiplex PCR assay. As stored in TCRdb, this immuneACCESS dataset retains in-frame rearrangements with V and J assigned. A fraction of the clones does not appear; measured against another copy, unresolved V genes explain less than half of the discrepancy, and the remainder lacks a known reason. The sample profile shows about 84,000 clones; over 75% of them were found once. The leading ten clones occupy around an eighth of the sample. The time point label corresponds to: about 28 days (+/-7) after the second vaccine dose. This sample comprised peripheral blood, obtained 28 days after the second AZD1222 dose. The receptors shown here come from an adult who received the AZD1222 COVID-19 vaccine.

The V gene is TRBV12-3 or TRBV12-4, the J gene TRBJ1-2, with 10 nucleotides matching TRBD1. This CDR3 has 12 residues. V gave up 6 bases and J gave up 7 bases; unmatched junction bases: 2. CDR3 in amino acids: CASSRTGGGYTF. CDR3 DNA: TGTGCCAGCAGCCGGACAGGGGGTGGCTACACCTTC.

This clone was seen more than once but under ten times. V and J are TRBV4-1 and TRBJ2-5, with 8 bases matching TRBD2. V was clipped by 1 base and J by 5 bases; unmatched bases: 15. The V gene's germline CDR1 is MGHRA and CDR2 YSYEKL. The CDR3 sequence is 18 residues long. The CDR3, as DNA: TGCGCCAGCAGCCAAGCTACAACCTCTCGGGGGGGCCTCGAGACCCAGTACTTC. This translates into CASSQATTSRGGLETQYF.

The rearrangement uses TRBV30 and TRBJ2-3; 7 bases line up with TRBD2. CDR3 size: 13 residues. Per germline, CDR1 GTSNPN and CDR2 SVGIG (reference sequence). With V trimmed by 4 bases and J by 1 base, 2 bases remained unmatched. DNA of the CDR3: TGTGCCTGGACAAGCGGGGGCACAGATACGCAGTATTTT. Amino acid sequence: CAWTSGGTDTQYF. Looking up the rest from reference TRBV30 and TRBJ2-3 gives the full variable domain: SQTIHQWPATLVQPVGSPLSLECTVEGTSNPNLYWYRQAAGRGLQLLFYSVGIGQISSEVPQNLSASRPQDRQFILSSKKLLLSDSGFYLCAWTSGGTDTQYFGPGTRLTVL.

CDR3 bases: TGTGCCAGCAGCTTATTAGTTACCCTCCTGTACTTC. It encodes CASSLLVTLLYF. The chain combines TRBV11-2 with TRBJ2-7; D is undetermined. V was cut by 2 bases and J by 12 bases, with 14 bases left in between. This CDR3 is built from 12 residues. The germline V gene encodes CDR1 SGHAT and CDR2 FQNNGV.

The CDR3 reads CASSQHYDRPSTYGYTF. In nucleotides, the CDR3 is TGTGCCAGCAGCCAACACTATGACAGGCCCTCAACCTATGGCTACACCTTC. This rearrangement joins TRBV4-2 to TRBJ1-2, with D possibly matching TRBD1 (6 bases). CDR3 length equals 17 residues. The V end lost 2 bases, the J end lost 4 bases, and 20 bases lay between the germline ends. CDR1 and CDR2 from the germline V gene are LGHNA and YNFKEQ.